The rows below give T cell receptor beta chains drawn from one sample of a study of T cell responses to AZD1222 COVID-19 vaccine. TCRdb keeps only in-frame clones here, not all; method: immunoSEQ multiplex PCR. The sample holds 95,000 to 100,000 clones, 65% to 85% seen once. Source: peripheral blood, taken 28 days after the second AZD1222 dose. The receptors come from an adult who received the AZD1222 COVID-19 vaccine. Both conserved end residues are part of each CDR3. The D gene is left open where the match is weak. Clone size is shown for a subset of rows, as once, few, many or a class of expanded clone.

cdr3_length	v_call	clone_size	j_call	d_call	cdr3_nt	cdr3_aa
14	TRBV19	.	TRBJ1-5	.	TGTGCCAGTAGTACCGGGGCGGGCAATCAGCCCCAGCATTTT	CASSTGAGNQPQHF
14	TRBV7-9	few	TRBJ2-1	.	TGTGCCAGCAGCTTAGGTACAGTTAACAATGAGCAGTTCTTC	CASSLGTVNNEQFF
14	TRBV11-1	once	TRBJ2-3	.	TGTGCCAGCAGCACCTCGCGGGCCGGGGATACGCAGTATTTT	CASSTSRAGDTQYF
14	TRBV27	.	TRBJ1-1	.	TGTGCCAGCAGTGAGCCGTGGGGGAACACTGAAGCTTTCTTT	CASSEPWGNTEAFF
17	TRBV4-2	.	TRBJ1-4	.	TGTGCCAGCAGCCAAGACTACGCGGGAGTGGGTCGTGAAAAACTGTTTTTT	CASSQDYAGVGREKLFF
11	TRBV12-5	.	TRBJ1-3	.	TGTGCTAGTGGTTCGGGAAACACCATATATTTT	CASGSGNTIYF
16	TRBV3-1/TRBV3-2	.	TRBJ1-2	.	TGTGCCAGCAGCCATGAGTGGTCTCAAGCTAACTATGGCTACACCTTC	CASSHEWSQANYGYTF
14	TRBV19	.	TRBJ1-5	.	TGTGCCAGTAGTATGTCAGGGTACGGTCAGCCCCAGCATTTT	CASSMSGYGQPQHF
17	TRBV18	.	TRBJ2-2	TRBD2	TGTGCCAGCTCACCATTAGCGGGAGGGCCGCGAACCGGGGAGCTGTTTTTT	CASSPLAGGPRTGELFF
13	TRBV12-3/TRBV12-4	once	TRBJ1-2	.	TGTGCCAGCAGTTTAATTCCCAGCTATGGCTACACCTTC	CASSLIPSYGYTF